This T cell receptor (beta chain) was profiled in a study of blood T cells in healthy people across ages. Sample-barcoded 5' priming and a J-beta primer mix drove a second PCR of roughly 6 to 12 cycles. MiXCR, applied by TCRdb to the 5' RACE reads, yields one record per CDR3 protein. The sample consists of 800,000 to 950,000 distinct CDR3 sequences, approximately 49% of them appearing once. Overall study findings and caveats: Among T cells, TCR beta diversity per million cells dropped roughly linearly as age rose.

About 10 milliliters of peripheral blood were drawn from each donor into EDTA-treated tubes. RNA extraction gave at least 5.5 micrograms of total RNA per sample. Comment on this clonotype: Its antigen remains unidentified.

The sequencing sample was made of blood. The source of this sequence is a man younger than 45 in good health.

The CDR3 nucleotides read TGTGCCAGCAGCGCCCGACTAGCGGGGGGGCCTTACGAGCAGTACTTC. It specifies CASSARLAGGPYEQYF. The rearrangement joins TRBV9 to TRBJ2-5; 14 nucleotides align to TRBD2. The closer fit of TRBJ2-7 to the DNA end suggests the J call may be wrong. Germline V gene lookup returns CDR1 SGDLS and CDR2 YYNGEE. The CDR3 is 16 amino acids.